Given below is one T cell receptor (beta chain) in context. This specimen comes from a study of control samples from healthy donors and cancer patients. Per germline, CDR1 GTSNPN and CDR2 SVGIG (reference sequence). The junction had 4 bases not matched to a gene; V was cut back by 7 bases and J by 8 bases. The CDR3 loop spans 11 amino acids. Sequencing was performed with immunoSEQ multiplex PCR; in TCRdb, only in-frame clones are kept and a portion is missing. The table includes 75,000 to 95,000 clones, 80% to 95% detected once. Sequenced input: blood. This clonotype was obtained from a woman under 40 in good health. The chain carries TRBV30 and TRBJ1-4; 7 positions agree with TRBD1. The CDR3 loop is CAYDREEKLFF. DNA of the CDR3: TGTGCCTATGACAGGGAGGAAAAACTGTTTTTT.